This T cell receptor beta chain was observed in a study of OX40 agonist ivuxolimab in advanced cancers. The protocol was immunoSEQ multiplex PCR, while the TCRdb copy is restricted to in-frame clones and leaves out a portion. The sample lists about 95,000 clones; under 85% were seen once. CDR3 length: 14 residues. CDR1 and CDR2 (germline): MGHRA, YSYEKL. The V gene lost 1 base and the J gene lost 5 bases, with 11 bases spanning the gap. The sequence derives from an adult with an advanced solid tumor such as melanoma, head and neck, liver or kidney cancer. The source was CD4+ or CD8+ T cells sorted from blood, collected in a trial of the OX40 agonist ivuxolimab. This chain joins TRBV4-1 and TRBJ1-2; D is uncertain. CDR3 coding DNA: TGCGCCAGCAGCCAAGGACCTTCGGGATATGGCTACACCTTC. Its translation is CASSQGPSGYGYTF.